This TCR beta chain was recorded in a study of regulatory T cells in long-lasting Graves disease. Time point of the sample: newly diagnosed GD, antithyroid drugs for less than 3 months. The TCR library was made from RNA extracted from PBMCs. TCR beta libraries were built with iRepertoire HTBI primers and Arm-PCR of CDR3 regions. TCRdb processed the multiplex PCR reads anew with MiXCR; each CDR3 protein has one entry. The repertoire has some 350,000 distinct CDR3 sequences, roughly 16% of them found once; the top ten carry around 20%. Germline V CDR1 and CDR2: SEHNR, FQNEAQ (reference sequence). CDR3 length: 14 amino acids. Trimming removed 1 base from V and 1 base from J, with 7 bases in between. These data were also filed under a second study, of T cells in Graves' hyperthyroidism and ophthalmopathy.

V usage is TRBV7-9 and J usage is TRBJ1-1; D is ambiguous. Here the sequenced sample was peripheral blood mononuclear cells (PBMCs), taken at new diagnosis, from a patient treated with antithyroid drugs. The sequence came from a woman aged 18-35 years with Graves disease. CDR3 in DNA: TGTGCCAGCAGCTTAGGGCTCGGGAACACTGAAGCTTTCTTT. This translates into CASSLGLGNTEAFF.